Here is one T cell receptor beta chain with its context. This specimen comes from a study of blood T cell repertoires in COVID-19. Study as a whole: COVID-19 samples collected from the United States, Italy and Spain covered acute and convalescent phases.

From germline, CDR1 is SGHVS and CDR2 FQNEAQ. The CDR3 is 14 amino acids. V was cut by 1 base and J by 2 bases, with 9 bases left in between. Sequencing used immunoSEQ multiplex PCR; TCRdb keeps in-frame clones, though not all of them. There are over 13,000 clones in the sample; less than 95% occur only once, and more than 8% lies in the top ten. Sequenced input: peripheral blood. The rearrangement joins TRBV7-8 to TRBJ2-7; possible D gene TRBD1, 6 bases. This TCR derives from a human donor in a cohort sampled during active COVID-19. CDR3 loop: CASSLGQGTYEQYF. The CDR3 DNA follows: TGTGCCAGCAGCTTAGGTCAGGGGACCTACGAGCAGTACTTC.